The source of this T cell receptor beta chain is a study of blood T cell repertoires in COVID-19. Study-wide context: Samples representing acute and convalescent COVID-19 were sourced from the United States, Italy and Spain. Sample material is recorded as cDNA or gDNA derived from T cells, B-cell-depleted T cells, or PBMCs.

In the original workflow: Estimates of nucleated cell counts were drawn from the amplification of reference gene primers. Clones were read by immunoSEQ multiplex PCR, and TCRdb kept only the in-frame ones, dropping some. Clonal size and the V and J genes are those of that table, whereas D and trimming came from the DNA. The sample lists some 22,000 clones; approximately 80% were seen once. There are 13 residues in the CDR3. Germline V gives CDR1 SEHNR, CDR2 FQNEAQ (reference sequence). The germline V and J ends were trimmed by 5 bases and 8 bases, with 13 bases remaining between them. V gene TRBV7-9 combines with J gene TRBJ1-3, with D perhaps matching TRBD1 (6 bases). This TCR derives from an elderly man with active or convalescent COVID-19. The source material was peripheral blood. CDR3 coding DNA: TGTGCCAGCAGCGTGCGACAGGTGGACACCATATATTTT. Its protein is CASSVRQVDTIYF.